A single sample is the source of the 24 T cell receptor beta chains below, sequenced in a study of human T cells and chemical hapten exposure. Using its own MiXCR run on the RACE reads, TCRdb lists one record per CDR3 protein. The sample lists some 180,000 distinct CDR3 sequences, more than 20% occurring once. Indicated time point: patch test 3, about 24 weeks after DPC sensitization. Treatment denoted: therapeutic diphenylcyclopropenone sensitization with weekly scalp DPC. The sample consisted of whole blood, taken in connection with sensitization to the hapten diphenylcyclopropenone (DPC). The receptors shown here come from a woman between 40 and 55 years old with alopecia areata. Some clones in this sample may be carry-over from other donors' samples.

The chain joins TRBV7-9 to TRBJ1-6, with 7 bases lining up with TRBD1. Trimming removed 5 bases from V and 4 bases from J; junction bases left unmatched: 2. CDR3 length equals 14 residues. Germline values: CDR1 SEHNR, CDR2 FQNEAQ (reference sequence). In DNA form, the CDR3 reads TGTGCCAGCAGCGGGACAGCTTATAATTCACCCCTCCACTTT. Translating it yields CASSGTAYNSPLHF.

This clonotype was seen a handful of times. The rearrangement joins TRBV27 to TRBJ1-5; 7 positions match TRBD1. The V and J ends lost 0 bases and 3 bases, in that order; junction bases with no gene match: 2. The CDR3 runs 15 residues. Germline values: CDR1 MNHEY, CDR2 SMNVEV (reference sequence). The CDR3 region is CASSLSGQYNQPQHF. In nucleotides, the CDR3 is TGTGCCAGCAGTTTATCGGGACAGTACAATCAGCCCCAGCATTTT.

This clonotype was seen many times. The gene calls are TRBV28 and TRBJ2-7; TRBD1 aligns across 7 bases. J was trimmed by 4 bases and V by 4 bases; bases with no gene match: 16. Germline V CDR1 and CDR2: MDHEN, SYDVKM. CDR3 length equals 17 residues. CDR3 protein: CASSSPLSGGRWYEQYF. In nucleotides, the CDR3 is TGTGCCAGCAGTTCCCCTTTATCAGGGGGTAGATGGTACGAGCAGTACTTC.

In nucleotides, the CDR3 is TGCAGCGTTGCTGTGGACAGTGCTTCACCCCTCCACTTT. Amino acid sequence: CSVAVDSASPLHF. The chain uses TRBV29-1 and TRBJ1-6, with D possibly TRBD1 on 6 matching bases. The CDR3 is 13 residues long. Germline V gene data show CDR1 as SQVTM and CDR2 as ANQGSEA. The V gene lost 4 bases and the J gene lost 9 bases, with 13 bases spanning the gap. Filled out from reference TRBV29-1 and TRBJ1-6, the complete variable domain reads SAVISQKPSRDICQRGTSLTIQCQVDSQVTMMFWYRQQPGQSLTLIATANQGSEATYESGFVIDKFPISRPNLTFSTLTVSNMSPEDSSIYLCSVAVDSASPLHFGNGTRLTVT.

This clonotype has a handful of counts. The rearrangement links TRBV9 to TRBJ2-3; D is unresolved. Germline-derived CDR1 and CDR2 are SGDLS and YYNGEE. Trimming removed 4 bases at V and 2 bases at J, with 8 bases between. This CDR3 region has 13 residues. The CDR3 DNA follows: TGTGCCAGCAGCTCAGCCCCCACAGATACGCAGTATTTT. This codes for CASSSAPTDTQYF. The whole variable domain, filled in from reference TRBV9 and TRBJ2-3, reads DSGVTQTPKHLITATGQRVTLRCSPRSGDLSVYWYQQSLDQGLQFLIQYYNGEERAKGNILERFSAQQFPDLHSELNLSSLELGDSALYFCASSSAPTDTQYFGPGTRLTVL.

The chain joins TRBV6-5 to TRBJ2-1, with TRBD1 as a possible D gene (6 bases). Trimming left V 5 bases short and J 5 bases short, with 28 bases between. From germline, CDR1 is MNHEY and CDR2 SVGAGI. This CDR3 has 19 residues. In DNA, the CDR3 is TGTGCCAGCAGTACGGGGACATATCTAACCGGAGTTGGGGACAATGAGCAGTTCTTC. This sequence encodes CASSTGTYLTGVGDNEQFF.

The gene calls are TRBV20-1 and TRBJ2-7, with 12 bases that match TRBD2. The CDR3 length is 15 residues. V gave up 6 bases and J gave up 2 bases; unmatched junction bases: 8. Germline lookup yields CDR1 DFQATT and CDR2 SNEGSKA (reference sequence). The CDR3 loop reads CSAQRPSGRAYEQYF. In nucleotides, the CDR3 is TGCAGTGCCCAACGGCCTAGCGGGAGGGCCTACGAGCAGTACTTC.

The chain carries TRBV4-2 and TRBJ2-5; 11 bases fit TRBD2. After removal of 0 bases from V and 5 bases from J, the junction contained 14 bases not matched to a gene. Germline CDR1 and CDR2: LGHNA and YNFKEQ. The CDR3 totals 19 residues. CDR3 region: CASSQDLLILAGGQETQYF. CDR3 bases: TGTGCCAGCAGCCAAGATCTATTGATCCTAGCGGGAGGTCAGGAGACCCAGTACTTC.

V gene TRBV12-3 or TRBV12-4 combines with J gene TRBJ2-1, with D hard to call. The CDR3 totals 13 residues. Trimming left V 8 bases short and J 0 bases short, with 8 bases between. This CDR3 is CASPESSYNEQFF. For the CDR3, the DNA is TGTGCCAGCCCCGAAAGCTCCTACAATGAGCAGTTCTTC.

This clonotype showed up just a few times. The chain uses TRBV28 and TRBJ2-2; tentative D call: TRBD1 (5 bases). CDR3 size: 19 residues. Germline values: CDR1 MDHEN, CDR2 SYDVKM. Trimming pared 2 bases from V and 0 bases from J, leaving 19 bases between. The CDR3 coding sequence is TGTGCCAGCAGTTTAAAGTCCCGACAGACCCGGGCGAACACCGGGGAGCTGTTTTTT. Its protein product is CASSLKSRQTRANTGELFF. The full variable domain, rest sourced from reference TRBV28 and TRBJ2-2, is DVKVTQSSRYLVKRTGEKVFLECVQDMDHENMFWYRQDPGLGLRLIYFSYDVKMKEKGDIPEGYSVSREKKERFSLILESASTNQTSMYLCASSLKSRQTRANTGELFFGEGSRLTVL.

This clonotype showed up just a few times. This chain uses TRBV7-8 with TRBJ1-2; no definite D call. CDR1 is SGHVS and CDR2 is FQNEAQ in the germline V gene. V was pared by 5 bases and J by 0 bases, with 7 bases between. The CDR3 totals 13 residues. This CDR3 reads CASSPDTNYGYTF. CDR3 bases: TGTGCCAGCAGCCCGGATACTAACTATGGCTACACCTTC.

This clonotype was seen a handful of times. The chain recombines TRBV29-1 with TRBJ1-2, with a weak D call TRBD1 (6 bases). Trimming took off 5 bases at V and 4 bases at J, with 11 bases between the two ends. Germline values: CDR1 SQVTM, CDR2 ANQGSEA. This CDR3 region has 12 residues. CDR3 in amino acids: CSVSQGIYGYTF. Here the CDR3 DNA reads TGCAGCGTTTCACAGGGCATCTATGGCTACACCTTC.

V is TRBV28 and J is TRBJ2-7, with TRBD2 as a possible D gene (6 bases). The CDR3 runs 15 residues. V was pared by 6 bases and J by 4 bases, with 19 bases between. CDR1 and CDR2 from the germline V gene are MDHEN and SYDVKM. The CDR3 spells CASRKGGNGAYEQYF. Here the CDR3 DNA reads TGTGCCAGCAGAAAAGGAGGGAACGGGGCGTACGAGCAGTACTTC.

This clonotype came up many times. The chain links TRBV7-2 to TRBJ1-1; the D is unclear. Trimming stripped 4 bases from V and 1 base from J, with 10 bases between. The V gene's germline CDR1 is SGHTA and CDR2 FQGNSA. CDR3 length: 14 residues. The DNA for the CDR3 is TGTGCCAGCAGCTGGATAGTTGGGAACACTGAAGCTTTCTTT. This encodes CASSWIVGNTEAFF. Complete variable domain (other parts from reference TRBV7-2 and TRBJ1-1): GAGVSQSPSNKVTEKGKDVELRCDPISGHTALYWYRQSLGQGLEFLIYFQGNSAPDKSGLPSDRFSAERTGGSVSTLTIQRTQQEDSAVYLCASSWIVGNTEAFFGQGTRLTVV.

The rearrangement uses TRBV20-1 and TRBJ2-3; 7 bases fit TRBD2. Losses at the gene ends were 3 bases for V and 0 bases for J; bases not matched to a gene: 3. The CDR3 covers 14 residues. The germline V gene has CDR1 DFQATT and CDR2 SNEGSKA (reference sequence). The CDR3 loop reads CSARGRESTDTQYF. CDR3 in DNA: TGCAGTGCTAGGGGGAGGGAGAGCACAGATACGCAGTATTTT.

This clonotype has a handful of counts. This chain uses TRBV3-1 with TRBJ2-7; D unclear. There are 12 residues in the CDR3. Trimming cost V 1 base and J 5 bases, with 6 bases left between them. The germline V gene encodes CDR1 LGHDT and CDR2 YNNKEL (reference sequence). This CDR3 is CASSQGQNEQYF. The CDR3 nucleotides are TGTGCCAGCAGCCAAGGACAAAACGAGCAGTACTTC.

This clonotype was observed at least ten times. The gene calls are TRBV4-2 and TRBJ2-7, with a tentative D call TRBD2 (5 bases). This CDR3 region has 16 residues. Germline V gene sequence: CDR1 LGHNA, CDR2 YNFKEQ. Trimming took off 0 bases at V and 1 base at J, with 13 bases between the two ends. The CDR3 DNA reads TGTGCCAGCAGCCAAGAAGCACTAGAGGGATCCTACGAGCAGTACTTC. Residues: CASSQEALEGSYEQYF.

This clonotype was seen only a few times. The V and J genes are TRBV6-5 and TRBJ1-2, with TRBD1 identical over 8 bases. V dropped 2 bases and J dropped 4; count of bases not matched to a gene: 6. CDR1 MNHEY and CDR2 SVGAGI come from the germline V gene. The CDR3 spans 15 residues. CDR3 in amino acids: CASSYIMQGAYGYTF. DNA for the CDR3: TGTGCCAGCAGTTACATCATGCAGGGGGCCTATGGCTACACCTTC.

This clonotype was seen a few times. CDR3 region: CASSPDVVAETQYF. The CDR3 bases are TGTGCCAGCAGCCCGGACGTAGTGGCAGAGACCCAGTACTTC. The rearrangement links TRBV13 to TRBJ2-5; no reliable D call. The CDR3 contains 14 residues. Germline CDR1 is PRHDT and CDR2 is FYEKMQ (reference sequence). With 5 bases removed from V and 4 bases from J, the gap between germline ends came to 14 bases.

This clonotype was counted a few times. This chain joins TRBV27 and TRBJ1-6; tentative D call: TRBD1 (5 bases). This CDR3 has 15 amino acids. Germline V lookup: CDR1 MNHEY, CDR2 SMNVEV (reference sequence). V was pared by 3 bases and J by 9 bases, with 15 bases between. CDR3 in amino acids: CASSFSWDGGSPLHF. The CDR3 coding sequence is TGTGCCAGCAGTTTCTCCTGGGACGGAGGTTCACCCCTCCACTTT.

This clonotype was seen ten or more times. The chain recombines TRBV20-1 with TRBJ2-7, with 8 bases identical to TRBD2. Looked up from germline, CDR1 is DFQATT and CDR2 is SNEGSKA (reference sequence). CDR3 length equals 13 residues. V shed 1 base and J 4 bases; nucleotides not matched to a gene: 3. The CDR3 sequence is CSARVAGFYEQYF. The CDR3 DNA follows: TGCAGTGCTAGAGTAGCGGGATTTTACGAGCAGTACTTC.

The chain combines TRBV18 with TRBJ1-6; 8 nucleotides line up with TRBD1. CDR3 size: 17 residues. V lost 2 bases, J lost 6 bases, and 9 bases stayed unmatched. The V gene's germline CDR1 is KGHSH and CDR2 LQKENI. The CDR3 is CASSPGPGGDGNSPLHF. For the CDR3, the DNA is TGTGCCAGCTCACCAGGCCCAGGGGGCGACGGTAATTCACCCCTCCACTTT.

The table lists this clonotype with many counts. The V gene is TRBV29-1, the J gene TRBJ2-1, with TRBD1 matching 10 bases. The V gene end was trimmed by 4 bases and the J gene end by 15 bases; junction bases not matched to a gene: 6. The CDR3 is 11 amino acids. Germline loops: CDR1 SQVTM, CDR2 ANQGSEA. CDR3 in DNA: TGCAGCGTTGGACAGGACAGGGGGTCGTTCTTC. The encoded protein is CSVGQDRGSFF.

The CDR3 DNA is TGTGCCAGCAGCTCCCTACAGACAGGTTCCCGCACAGATACGCAGTATTTT. It codes for CASSSLQTGSRTDTQYF. The chain is built from TRBV7-6 and TRBJ2-3; D perhaps matches TRBD1 (6 bases). This CDR3 is built from 17 residues. V dropped 4 bases and J dropped 1 base, with 18 bases sitting between them. Per the germline V gene, CDR1 is SGHVS and CDR2 is FNYEAQ.